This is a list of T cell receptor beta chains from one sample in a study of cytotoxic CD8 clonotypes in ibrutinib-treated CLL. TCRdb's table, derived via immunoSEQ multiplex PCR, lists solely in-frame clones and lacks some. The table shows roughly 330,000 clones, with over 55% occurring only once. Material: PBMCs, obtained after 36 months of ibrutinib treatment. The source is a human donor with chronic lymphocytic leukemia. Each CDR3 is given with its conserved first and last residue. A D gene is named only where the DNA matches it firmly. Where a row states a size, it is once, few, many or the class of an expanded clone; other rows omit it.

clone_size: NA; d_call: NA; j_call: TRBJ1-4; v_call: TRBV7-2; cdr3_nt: TGTGCCAGCAGCCAAAACACAGCAACTAATGAAAAACTGTTTTTT; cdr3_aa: CASSQNTATNEKLFF
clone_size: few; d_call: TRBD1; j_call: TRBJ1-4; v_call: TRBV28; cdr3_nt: TGTGCCAGCAGTTCCGACCTCGGGACAGGGGATGAAAAACTGTTTTTT; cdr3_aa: CASSSDLGTGDEKLFF
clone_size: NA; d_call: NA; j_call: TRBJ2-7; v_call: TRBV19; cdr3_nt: TGTGCCAGTAGTCCCGCAAGAGTCTACTACGAGCAGTACTTC; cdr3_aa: CASSPARVYYEQYF
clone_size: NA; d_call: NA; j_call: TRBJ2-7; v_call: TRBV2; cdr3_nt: TGTGCCAGCAGTGTACTAGGCCTTACCTACGAGCAGTACTTC; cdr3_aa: CASSVLGLTYEQYF
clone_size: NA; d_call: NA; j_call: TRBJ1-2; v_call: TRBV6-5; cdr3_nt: TGTGCCAGCAGTTACTCGATCGCGGGAGACTATGGCTACACCTTC; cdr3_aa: CASSYSIAGDYGYTF
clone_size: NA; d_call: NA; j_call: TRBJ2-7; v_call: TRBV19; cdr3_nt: TGTGCCAGTAGTATAGATCTATCCGTCTACGAGCAGTACTTC; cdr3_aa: CASSIDLSVYEQYF
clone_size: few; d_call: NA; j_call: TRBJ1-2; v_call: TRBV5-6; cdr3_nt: TGTGCCAGCAGCTTGGGGGTCGGCGGCTACACCTTC; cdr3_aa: CASSLGVGGYTF
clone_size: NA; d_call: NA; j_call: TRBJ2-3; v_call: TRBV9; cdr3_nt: TGTGCCAGCAGCGTAGTGTCGGGAGACACAGATACGCAGTATTTT; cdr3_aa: CASSVVSGDTDTQYF
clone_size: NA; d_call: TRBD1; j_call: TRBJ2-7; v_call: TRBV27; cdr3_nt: TGTGCCAGCAGTTTCCCGGGACAGGCCCAGTACTTC; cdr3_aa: CASSFPGQAQYF
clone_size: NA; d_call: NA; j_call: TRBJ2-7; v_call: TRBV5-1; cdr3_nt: TGCGCCAGCAGCTTGGTGTACGGGGGTCCTTACTACGAGCAGTACTTC; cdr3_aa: CASSLVYGGPYYEQYF
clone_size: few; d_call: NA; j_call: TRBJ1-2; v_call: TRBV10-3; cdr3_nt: TGTGCCACGCGCCGGGACACGATCTATGGCTACACCTTC; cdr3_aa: CATRRDTIYGYTF
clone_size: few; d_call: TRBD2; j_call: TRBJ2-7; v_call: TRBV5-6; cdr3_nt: TGTGCCAGCAGCTTGGCGCTAGCGGTGCCCTACGAGCAGTACTTC; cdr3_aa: CASSLALAVPYEQYF
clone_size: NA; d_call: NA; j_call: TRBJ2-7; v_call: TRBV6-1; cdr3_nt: TGTGCCAGCAGTGCGACAGCCCTTGGGGAGCAGTACTTC; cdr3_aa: CASSATALGEQYF
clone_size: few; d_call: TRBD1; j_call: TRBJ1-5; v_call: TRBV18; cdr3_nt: TGTGCCAGCTCACCTACCTGGACAGGGGTTAATCAGCCCCAGCATTTT; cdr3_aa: CASSPTWTGVNQPQHF
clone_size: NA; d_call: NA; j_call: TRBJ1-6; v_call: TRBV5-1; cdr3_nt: TGCGCCAGCAGCTTTTCCTACTATAATTCACCCCTCCACTTT; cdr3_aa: CASSFSYYNSPLHF
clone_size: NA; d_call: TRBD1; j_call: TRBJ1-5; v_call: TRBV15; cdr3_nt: TGTGCCACCAGCGTTTACGACAGGGGTGGCAATCAGCCCCAGCATTTT; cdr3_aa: CATSVYDRGGNQPQHF
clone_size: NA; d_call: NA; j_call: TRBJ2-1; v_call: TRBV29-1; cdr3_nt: TGCAGCGTCGCGTTGGCGACAGCCTACAATGAGCAGTTCTTC; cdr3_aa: CSVALATAYNEQFF
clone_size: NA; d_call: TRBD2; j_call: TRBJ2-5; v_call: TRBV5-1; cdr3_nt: TGCGCCAGCAGCGAGACTAGCGGGAGCGAGACCCAGTACTTC; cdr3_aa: CASSETSGSETQYF
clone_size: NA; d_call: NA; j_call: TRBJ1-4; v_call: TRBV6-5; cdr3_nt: TGTGCCAGCAAAATTGGTGCAACTAATGAAAAACTGTTTTTT; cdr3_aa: CASKIGATNEKLFF
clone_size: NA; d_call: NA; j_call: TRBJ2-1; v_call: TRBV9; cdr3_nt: TGTGCCAGCAGCGCCGCAGGGGTTTCGGTCTACAATGAGCAGTTCTTC; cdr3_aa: CASSAAGVSVYNEQFF
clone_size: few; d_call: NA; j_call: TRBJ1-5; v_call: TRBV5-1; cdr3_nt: TGCGCCAGCAGCGCAGGCGCTAATCAGCCCCAGCATTTT; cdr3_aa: CASSAGANQPQHF
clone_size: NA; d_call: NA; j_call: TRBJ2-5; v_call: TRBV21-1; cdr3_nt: TGTGCCAGCTCCACAGGACAAGAGACCCAGTACTTC; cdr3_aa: CASSTGQETQYF
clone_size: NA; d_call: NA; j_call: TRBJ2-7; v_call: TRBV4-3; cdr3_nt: TGCGCCAGCTTTGGAAGGTACGAGCAGTACTTC; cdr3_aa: CASFGRYEQYF
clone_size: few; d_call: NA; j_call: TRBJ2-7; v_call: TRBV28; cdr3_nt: TGTGCCAGCAGTTTAACAGCTAACGAGCAGTACTTC; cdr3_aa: CASSLTANEQYF
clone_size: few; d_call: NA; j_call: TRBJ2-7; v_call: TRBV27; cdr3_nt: TGTGCCAGCAGTTTACCAGGGGTTGGCGAGCAGTACTTC; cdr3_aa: CASSLPGVGEQYF
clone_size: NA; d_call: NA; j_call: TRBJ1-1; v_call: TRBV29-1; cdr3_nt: TGCAGCGTTGTTCGCAGATTGAACACTGAAGCTTTCTTT; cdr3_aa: CSVVRRLNTEAFF
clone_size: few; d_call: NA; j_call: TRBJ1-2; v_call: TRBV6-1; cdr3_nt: TGTGCCAGCAGTGAATTTGGGAACTATGGCTACACCTTC; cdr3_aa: CASSEFGNYGYTF
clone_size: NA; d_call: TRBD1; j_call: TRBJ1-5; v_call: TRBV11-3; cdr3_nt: TGTGCCAGCAGCCACAGGGGTTCGAGTCAGCCCCAGCATTTT; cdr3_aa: CASSHRGSSQPQHF
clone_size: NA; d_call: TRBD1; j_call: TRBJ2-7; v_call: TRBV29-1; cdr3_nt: TGCAGCGTTGAAGGACAGGGGAATTACGAGCAGTACTTC; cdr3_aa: CSVEGQGNYEQYF
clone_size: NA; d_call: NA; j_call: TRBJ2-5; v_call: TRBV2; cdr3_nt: TGTGCCAGCAAGGTGCGGGGAGGAGTGACCCAGTACTTC; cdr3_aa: CASKVRGGVTQYF
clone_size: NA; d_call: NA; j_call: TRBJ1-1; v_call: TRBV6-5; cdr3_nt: TGTGCCAGCAGCCCAGGGCTTAACACTGAAGCTTTCTTT; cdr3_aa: CASSPGLNTEAFF
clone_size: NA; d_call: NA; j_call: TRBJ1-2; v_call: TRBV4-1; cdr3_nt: TGCGCCAGCAGCCAAGTAGGGATTGTCTACTATGGCTACACCTTC; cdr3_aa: CASSQVGIVYYGYTF
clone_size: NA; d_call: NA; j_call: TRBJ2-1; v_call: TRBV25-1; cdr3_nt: TGTGCCAGCAGTGAACAGGGACGAGGGCCTAATGAGCAGTTCTTC; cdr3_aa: CASSEQGRGPNEQFF
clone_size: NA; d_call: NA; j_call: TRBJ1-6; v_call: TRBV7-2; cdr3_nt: TGTGCCAGCAGCTTAGGGACCGGACAGCATAATTCACCCCTCCACTTT; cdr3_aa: CASSLGTGQHNSPLHF
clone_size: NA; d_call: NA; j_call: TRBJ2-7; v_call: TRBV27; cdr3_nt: TGTGCCAGCACCGCCCCGGGGGCTCTCAACGAGCAGTACTTC; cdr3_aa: CASTAPGALNEQYF
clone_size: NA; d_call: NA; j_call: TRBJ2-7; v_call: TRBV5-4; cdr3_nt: TGTGCCAGCAGGGATTCCAGCGGCGAGCAGTACTTC; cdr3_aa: CASRDSSGEQYF
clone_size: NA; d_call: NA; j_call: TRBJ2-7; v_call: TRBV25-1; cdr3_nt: TGTGCCAGCAGTGACTCCGCCCCGGGAGCGACCTACGAGCAGTACTTC; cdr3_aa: CASSDSAPGATYEQYF
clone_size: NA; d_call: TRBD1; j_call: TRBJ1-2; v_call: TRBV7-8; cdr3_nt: TGTGCCAGCAGCCACCGGACAGGAGGCTACACCTTC; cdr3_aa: CASSHRTGGYTF
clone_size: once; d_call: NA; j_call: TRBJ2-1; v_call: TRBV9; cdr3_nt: TGTGCCAGCAGCCCGCGTACCCTAACTAGCTTATACAATGAGCAGTTCTTC; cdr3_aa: CASSPRTLTSLYNEQFF
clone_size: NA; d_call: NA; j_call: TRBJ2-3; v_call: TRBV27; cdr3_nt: TGTGCCAGCAGTGGGACTCCCAACGGGTGGAATACGCAGTATTTT; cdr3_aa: CASSGTPNGWNTQYF
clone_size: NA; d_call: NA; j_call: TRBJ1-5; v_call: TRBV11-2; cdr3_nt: TGTGCCAGCAGCCAAGGACAGTATAGCAATCAGCCCCAGCATTTT; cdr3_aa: CASSQGQYSNQPQHF
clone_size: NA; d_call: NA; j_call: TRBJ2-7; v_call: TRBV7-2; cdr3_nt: TGTGCCAGCAGCTTAGTTCCAGGCCAGGGCTACGAGCAGTACTTC; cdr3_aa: CASSLVPGQGYEQYF
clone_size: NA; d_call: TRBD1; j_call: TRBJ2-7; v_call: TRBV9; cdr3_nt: TGTGCCAGCAGCAACCGGGACAGGCCCTACGAGCAGTACTTC; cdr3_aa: CASSNRDRPYEQYF
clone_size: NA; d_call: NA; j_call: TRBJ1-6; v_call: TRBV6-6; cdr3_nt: TGTGCAGGGGGAGAATCACCCCTCCACTTT; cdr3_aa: CAGGESPLHF
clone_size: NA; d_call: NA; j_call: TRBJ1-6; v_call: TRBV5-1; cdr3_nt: TGCGCCAGCAGCTATCTGGGGGGTTCACCCCTCCACTTT; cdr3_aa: CASSYLGGSPLHF
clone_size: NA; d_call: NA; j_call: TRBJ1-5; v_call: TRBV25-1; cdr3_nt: TGTGCCAGCAGTGGGCAGGGGATTCAGCCCCAGCATTTT; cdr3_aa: CASSGQGIQPQHF
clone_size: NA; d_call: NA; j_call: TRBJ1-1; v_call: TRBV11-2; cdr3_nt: TGTGCCAGCAGCTCTACCGTCACCACTGAAGCTTTCTTT; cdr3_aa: CASSSTVTTEAFF
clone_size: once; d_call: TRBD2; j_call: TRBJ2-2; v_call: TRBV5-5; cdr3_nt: TGTGCCAGCAGCTTCGAGCGGGGACTGAACACCGGGGAGCTGTTTTTT; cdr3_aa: CASSFERGLNTGELFF
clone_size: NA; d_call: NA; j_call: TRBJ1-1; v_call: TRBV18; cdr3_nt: TGTGCCAGCTCACCACTCCCTCGCTTCCAGGGCACTGAAGCTTTCTTT; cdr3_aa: CASSPLPRFQGTEAFF
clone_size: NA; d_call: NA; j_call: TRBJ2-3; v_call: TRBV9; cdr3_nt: TGTGCCAGCAGCGTATTAGGGTCCACCACAGATACGCAGTATTTT; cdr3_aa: CASSVLGSTTDTQYF
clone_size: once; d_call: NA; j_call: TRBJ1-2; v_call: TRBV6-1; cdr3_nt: TGTGCCAGCAGTGACGAGGGTTTTGGCTATGGCTACACCTTC; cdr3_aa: CASSDEGFGYGYTF
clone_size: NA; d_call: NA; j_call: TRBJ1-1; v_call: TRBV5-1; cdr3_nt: TGCGCCAGCAGAGGGACGTCAGGCACTGAAGCTTTCTTT; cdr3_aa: CASRGTSGTEAFF
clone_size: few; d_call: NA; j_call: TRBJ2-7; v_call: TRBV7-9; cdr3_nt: TGTGCCAGCACCCCAGGGCGGAGTACCTACGAGCAGTACTTC; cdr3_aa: CASTPGRSTYEQYF
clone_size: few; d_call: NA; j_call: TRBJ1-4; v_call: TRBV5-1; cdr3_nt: TGCGCCAGCAGCTTGGAACCAGGGGTTAAGGAAAAACTGTTTTTT; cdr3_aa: CASSLEPGVKEKLFF
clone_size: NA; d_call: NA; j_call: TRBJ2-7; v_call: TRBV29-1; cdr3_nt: TGCAGCGTTGTGAGGGGGTCCGTTCCAAGCCCCTACGAGCAGTACTTC; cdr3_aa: CSVVRGSVPSPYEQYF